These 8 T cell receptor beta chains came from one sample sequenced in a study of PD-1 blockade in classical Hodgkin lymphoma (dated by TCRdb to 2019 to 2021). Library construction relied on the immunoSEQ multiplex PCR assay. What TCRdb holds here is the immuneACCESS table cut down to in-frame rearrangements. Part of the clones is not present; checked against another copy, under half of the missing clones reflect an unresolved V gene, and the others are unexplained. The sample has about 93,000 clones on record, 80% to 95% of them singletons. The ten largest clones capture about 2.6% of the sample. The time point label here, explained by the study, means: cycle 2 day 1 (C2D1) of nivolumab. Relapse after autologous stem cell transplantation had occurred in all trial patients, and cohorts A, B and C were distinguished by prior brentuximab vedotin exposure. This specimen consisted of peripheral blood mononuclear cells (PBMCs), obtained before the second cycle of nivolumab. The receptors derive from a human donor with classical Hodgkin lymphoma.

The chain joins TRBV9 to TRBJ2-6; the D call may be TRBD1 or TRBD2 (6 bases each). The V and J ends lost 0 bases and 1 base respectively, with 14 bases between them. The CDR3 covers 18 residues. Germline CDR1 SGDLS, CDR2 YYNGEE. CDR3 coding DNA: TGTGCCAGCAGCGTAGTTTATCGGGGGCTATCTGGGGCCAACGTCCTGACTTTC. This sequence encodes CASSVVYRGLSGANVLTF.

The CDR3 sequence: CASSQVPEQGGYTEAFF. The DNA for the CDR3 is TGTGCCAGCAGCCAAGTGCCGGAACAGGGAGGGTACACTGAAGCTTTCTTT. The rearrangement joins TRBV7-8 to TRBJ1-1; maybe TRBD1 (6 bases). Deletions cut 5 bases from V and 3 bases from J, with 22 bases between. The germline CDR1 and CDR2 sequences are SGHVS and FQNEAQ. The CDR3 is made up of 17 amino acids.

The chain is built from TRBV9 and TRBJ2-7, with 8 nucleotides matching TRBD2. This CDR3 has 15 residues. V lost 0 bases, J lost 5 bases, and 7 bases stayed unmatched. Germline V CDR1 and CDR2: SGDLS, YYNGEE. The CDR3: CASSVDNGRAHEQYF. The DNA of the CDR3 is TGTGCCAGCAGCGTAGACAACGGGAGGGCCCACGAGCAGTACTTC. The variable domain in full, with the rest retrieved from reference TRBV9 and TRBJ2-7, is DSGVTQTPKHLITATGQRVTLRCSPRSGDLSVYWYQQSLDQGLQFLIQYYNGEERAKGNILERFSAQQFPDLHSELNLSSLELGDSALYFCASSVDNGRAHEQYFGPGTRLTVT.

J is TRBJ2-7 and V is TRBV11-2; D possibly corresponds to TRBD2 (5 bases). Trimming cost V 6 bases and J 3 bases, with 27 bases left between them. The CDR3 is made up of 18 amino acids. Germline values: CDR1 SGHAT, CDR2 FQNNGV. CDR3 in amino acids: CASSATPLGVAMVYEQYF. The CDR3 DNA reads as TGTGCCAGCAGTGCCACCCCCTTAGGTGTAGCGATGGTCTACGAGCAGTACTTC.

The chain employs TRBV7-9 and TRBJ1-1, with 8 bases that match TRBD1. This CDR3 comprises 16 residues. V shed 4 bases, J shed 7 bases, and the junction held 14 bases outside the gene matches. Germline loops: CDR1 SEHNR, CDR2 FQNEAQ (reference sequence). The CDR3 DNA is TGTGCCAGCAGCTCACAGGGGGGTAGGAAGAACGGTGAAGCTTTCTTT. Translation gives CASSSQGGRKNGEAFF. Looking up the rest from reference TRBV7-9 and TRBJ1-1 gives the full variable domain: DTGVSQNPRHKITKRGQNVTFRCDPISEHNRLYWYRQTLGQGPEFLTYFQNEAQLEKSRLLSDRFSAERPKGSFSTLEIQRTEQGDSAMYLCASSSQGGRKNGEAFFGQGTRLTVV.

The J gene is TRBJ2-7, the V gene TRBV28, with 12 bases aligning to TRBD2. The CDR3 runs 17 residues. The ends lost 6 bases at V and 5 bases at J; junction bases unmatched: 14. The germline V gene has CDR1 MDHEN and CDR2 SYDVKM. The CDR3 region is CASRDPGLAGDRNEQYF. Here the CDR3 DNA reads TGTGCCAGCAGAGACCCGGGACTAGCGGGCGATAGAAACGAGCAGTACTTC.

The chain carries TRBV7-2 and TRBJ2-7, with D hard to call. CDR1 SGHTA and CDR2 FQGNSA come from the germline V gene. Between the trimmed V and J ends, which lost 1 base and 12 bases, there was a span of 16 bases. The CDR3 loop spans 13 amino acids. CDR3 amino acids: CASSLGIGFSLYF. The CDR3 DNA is TGTGCCAGCAGCTTAGGAATAGGGTTCAGCCTGTACTTC. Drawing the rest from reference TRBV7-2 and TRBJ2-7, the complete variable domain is GAGVSQSPSNKVTEKGKDVELRCDPISGHTALYWYRQSLGQGLEFLIYFQGNSAPDKSGLPSDRFSAERTGGSVSTLTIQRTQQEDSAVYLCASSLGIGFSLYFGPGTRLTVT.

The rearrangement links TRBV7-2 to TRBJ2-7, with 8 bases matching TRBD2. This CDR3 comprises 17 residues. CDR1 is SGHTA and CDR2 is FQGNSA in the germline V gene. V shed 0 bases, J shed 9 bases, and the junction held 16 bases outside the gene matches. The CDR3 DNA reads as TGTGCCAGCAGCTTAGCGCGGGCTAGCGGGTTCTCCTCTGGGCAGTACTTC. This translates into CASSLARASGFSSGQYF.